This T cell receptor (beta chain) was recovered during a study of T cells in Graves' hyperthyroidism and ophthalmopathy. Study-wide background: Initial diagnosis, before any treatment, was when peripheral blood was collected.

Under 3 months was the duration of disease in ophthalmopathy patients, who also had a Clinical Activity Score of at least 3 and a NOSPECS grade of at least 4. Clinicians diagnosed patients from clinical symptoms, serum thyroxine and TRAb, thyroid ultrasound and orbital computed tomography. Study findings and constraints: In blood, most of the thyroid clonotypes expanded above 0.001 were also present.

This clonotype was recorded many times. Its antigen is as yet unknown. Authors of the study amplified TCR beta CDR3 regions from RNA transcripts. The primer set for the first-round RT-PCR of the TCR CDR3 was HTBI. TCRdb passed the multiplex PCR reads through MiXCR, listing each CDR3 protein once. The sample has over 350,000 distinct CDR3 sequences; roughly 13% are singletons. This clonotype was sampled from a man aged 50 to 59 with Graves' ophthalmopathy. The sequenced sample was blood.

CDR3 region: CAWNGLALLGEQYF. The CDR3 nucleotides read TGTGCCTGGAATGGACTAGCGTTACTCGGGGAGCAGTACTTC. The chain couples TRBV30 to TRBJ2-7, with 9 bases fitting TRBD2. Germline V gives CDR1 GTSNPN, CDR2 SVGIG (reference sequence). After removal of 4 bases from V and 7 bases from J, the junction contained 11 bases not matched to a gene. This CDR3 is built from 14 residues.